The text below deals with one T cell receptor (beta chain). CDR1 is MNHEY and CDR2 is SMNVEV in the germline V gene (reference sequence). V trimming: 6 bases; J trimming: 7 bases; junction bases outside the gene matches: 7. The CDR3 contains 14 residues. Previously described methods and listed TCR primers produced bulk TCR libraries. Each CDR3 protein gets one entry after TCRdb re-called the PCR reads with MiXCR. The sample carries about 320,000 distinct CDR3 sequences, about a fifth recorded once. The data are from a study of molecular identifiers for immune sequencing clone quantification. The overall study: Replicate RNA from roughly 18,000 or 92,000 naive CD8 T cells formed five aliquots; four were sequenced.

Sorting selected naive CD8 T cells with a CD8+CD4-CCR7+CD45RA+ phenotype. Sequencing input: naive CD8+ T cells from blood, with Jurkat cell RNA spiked in. Subset meaning: FACS-sorted CD8+CD4-CCR7+CD45RA+ naive T cells. The receptor comes from a human donor in good health. Some libraries in this study had Jurkat cell RNA spiked in. The chain couples TRBV27 to TRBJ1-5; TRBD1 matches at 9 bases. The CDR3 nucleotides are TGTGCCAGCAGCTGGACAGGGGAGCACCAGCCCCAGCATTTT. This codes for CASSWTGEHQPQHF.